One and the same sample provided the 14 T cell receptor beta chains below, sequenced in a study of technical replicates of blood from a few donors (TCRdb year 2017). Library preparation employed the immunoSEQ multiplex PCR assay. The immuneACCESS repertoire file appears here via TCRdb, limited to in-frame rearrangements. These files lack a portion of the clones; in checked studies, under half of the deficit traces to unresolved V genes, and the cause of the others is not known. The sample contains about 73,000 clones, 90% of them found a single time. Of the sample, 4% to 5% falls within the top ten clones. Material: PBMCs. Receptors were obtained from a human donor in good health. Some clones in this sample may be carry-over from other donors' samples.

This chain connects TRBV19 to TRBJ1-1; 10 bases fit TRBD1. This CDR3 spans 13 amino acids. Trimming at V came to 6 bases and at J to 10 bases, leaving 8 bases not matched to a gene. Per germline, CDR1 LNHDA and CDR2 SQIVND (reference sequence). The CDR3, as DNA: TGTGCCAGTAGACCTGACAGGGGGCTTGTAGCTTTCTTT. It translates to CASRPDRGLVAFF.

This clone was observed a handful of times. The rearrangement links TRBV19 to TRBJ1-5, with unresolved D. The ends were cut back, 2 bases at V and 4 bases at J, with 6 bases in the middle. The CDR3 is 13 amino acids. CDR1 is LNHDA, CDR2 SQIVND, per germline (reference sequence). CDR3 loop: CASSIIGNQPQHF. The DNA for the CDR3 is TGTGCCAGTAGTATAATCGGGAATCAGCCCCAGCATTTT.

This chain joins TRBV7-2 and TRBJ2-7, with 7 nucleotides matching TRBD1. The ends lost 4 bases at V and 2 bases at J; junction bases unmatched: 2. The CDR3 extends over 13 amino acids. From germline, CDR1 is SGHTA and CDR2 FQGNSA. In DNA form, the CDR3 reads TGTGCCAGCAGCTCGGACAGGCCCTACGAGCAGTACTTC. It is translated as CASSSDRPYEQYF.

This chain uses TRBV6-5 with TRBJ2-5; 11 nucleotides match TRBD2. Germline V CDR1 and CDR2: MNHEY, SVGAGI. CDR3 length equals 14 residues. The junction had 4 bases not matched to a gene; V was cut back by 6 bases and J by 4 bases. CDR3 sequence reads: CASSLAGGGETQYF. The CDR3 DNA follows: TGTGCCAGCAGCCTAGCGGGGGGTGGAGAGACCCAGTACTTC.

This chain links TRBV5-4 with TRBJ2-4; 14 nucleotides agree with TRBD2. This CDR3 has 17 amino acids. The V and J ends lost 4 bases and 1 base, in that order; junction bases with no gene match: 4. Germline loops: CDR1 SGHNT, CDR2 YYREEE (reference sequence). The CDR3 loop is CASSEGLAGGAKNIQYF. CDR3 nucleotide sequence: TGTGCCAGCAGCGAAGGACTAGCGGGAGGCGCCAAAAACATTCAGTACTTC.

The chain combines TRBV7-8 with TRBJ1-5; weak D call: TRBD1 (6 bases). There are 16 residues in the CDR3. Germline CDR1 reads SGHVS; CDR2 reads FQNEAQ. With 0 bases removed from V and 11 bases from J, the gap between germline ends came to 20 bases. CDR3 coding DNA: TGTGCCAGCAGCTTAGCGGGTCAGGGAGGGGGTAGAGCCCAGCATTTT. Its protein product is CASSLAGQGGGRAQHF.

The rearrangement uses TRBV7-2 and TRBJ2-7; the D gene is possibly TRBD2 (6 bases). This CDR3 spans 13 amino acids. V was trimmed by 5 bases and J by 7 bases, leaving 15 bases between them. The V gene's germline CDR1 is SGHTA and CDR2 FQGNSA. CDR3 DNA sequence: TGTGCCAGCAGCCTACCCCCCGGGACTGAGCAGTACTTC. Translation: CASSLPPGTEQYF.

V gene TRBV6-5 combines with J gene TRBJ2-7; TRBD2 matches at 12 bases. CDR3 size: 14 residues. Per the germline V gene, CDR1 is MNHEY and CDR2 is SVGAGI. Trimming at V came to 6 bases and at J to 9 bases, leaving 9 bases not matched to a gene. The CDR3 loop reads CASSQTSGRVGQYF. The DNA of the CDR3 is TGTGCCAGCAGCCAGACTAGCGGGAGAGTCGGGCAGTACTTC.

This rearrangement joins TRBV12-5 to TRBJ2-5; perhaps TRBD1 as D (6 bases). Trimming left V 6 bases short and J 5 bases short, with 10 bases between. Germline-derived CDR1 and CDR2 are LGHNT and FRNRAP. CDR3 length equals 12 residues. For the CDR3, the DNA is TGTGCTAGTGGGGAAGGGGGTGAGACCCAGTACTTC. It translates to CASGEGGETQYF.

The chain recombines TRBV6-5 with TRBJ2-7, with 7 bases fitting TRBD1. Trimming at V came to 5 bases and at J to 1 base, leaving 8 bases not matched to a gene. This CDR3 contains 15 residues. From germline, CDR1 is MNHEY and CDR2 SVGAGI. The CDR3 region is CASSRGGALSYEQYF. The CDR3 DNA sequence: TGTGCCAGCAGTAGAGGGGGCGCGTTATCCTACGAGCAGTACTTC.

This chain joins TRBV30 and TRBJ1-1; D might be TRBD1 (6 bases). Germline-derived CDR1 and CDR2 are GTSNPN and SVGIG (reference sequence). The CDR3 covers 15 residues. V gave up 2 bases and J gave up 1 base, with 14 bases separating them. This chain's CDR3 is CAWSLAGQPNTEAFF. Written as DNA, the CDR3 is TGTGCCTGGAGTCTAGCGGGACAACCGAACACTGAAGCTTTCTTT.

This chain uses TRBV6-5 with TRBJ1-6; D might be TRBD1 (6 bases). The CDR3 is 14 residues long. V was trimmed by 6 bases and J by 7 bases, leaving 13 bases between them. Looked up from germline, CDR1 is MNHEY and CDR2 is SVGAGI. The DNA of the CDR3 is TGTGCCAGCAGAAAACAGGGTGCAAATTCACCCCTCCACTTT. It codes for CASRKQGANSPLHF.

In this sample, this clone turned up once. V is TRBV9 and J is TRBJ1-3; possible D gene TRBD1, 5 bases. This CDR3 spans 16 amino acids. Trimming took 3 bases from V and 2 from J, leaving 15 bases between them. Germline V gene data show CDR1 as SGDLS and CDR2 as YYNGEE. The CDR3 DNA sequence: TGTGCCAGCAGCGGAACGATGGGGCAGACTGGAAACACCATATATTTT. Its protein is CASSGTMGQTGNTIYF.

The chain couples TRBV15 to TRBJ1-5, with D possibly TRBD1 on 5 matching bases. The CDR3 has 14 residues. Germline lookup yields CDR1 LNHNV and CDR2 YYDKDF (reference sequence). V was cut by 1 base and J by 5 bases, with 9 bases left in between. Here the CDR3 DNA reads TGTGCCACCAGCAGAGGGTTAGGGGATCAGCCCCAGCATTTT. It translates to CATSRGLGDQPQHF. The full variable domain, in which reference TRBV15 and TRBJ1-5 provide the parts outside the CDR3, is DAMVIQNPRYQVTQFGKPVTLSCSQTLNHNVMYWYQQKSSQAPKLLFHYYDKDFNNEADTPDNFQSRRPNTSFCFLDIRSPGLGDTAMYLCATSRGLGDQPQHFGDGTRLSIL.